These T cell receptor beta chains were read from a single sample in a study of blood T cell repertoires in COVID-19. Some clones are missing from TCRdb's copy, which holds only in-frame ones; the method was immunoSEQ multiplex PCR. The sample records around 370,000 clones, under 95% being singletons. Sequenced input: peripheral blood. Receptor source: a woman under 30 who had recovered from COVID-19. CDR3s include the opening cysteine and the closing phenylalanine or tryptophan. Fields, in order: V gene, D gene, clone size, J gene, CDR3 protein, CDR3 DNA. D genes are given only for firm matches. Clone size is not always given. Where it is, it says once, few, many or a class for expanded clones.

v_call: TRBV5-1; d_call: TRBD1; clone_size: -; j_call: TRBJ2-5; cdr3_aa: CASSPGTGIRQETQYF; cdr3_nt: TGCGCCAGCAGCCCGGGGACAGGGATAAGACAAGAGACCCAGTACTTC
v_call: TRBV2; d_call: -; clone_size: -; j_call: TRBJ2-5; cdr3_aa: CASSTGQGGEYF; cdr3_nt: TGTGCCAGCAGTACCGGACAGGGAGGGGAGTACTTC
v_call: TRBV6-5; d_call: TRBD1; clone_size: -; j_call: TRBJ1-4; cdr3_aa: CASSYTATGGHLFF; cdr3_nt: TGTGCCAGCAGTTACACCGCGACAGGGGGCCATCTGTTTTTT
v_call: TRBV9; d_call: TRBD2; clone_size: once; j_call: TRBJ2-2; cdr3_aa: CASSVGSSGNTGELFF; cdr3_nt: TGTGCCAGCAGCGTAGGGTCTAGCGGGAACACCGGGGAGCTGTTTTTT
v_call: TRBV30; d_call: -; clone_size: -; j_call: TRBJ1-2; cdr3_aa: CAWDGTIYGYTF; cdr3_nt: TGTGCCTGGGACGGGACAATCTATGGCTACACCTTC
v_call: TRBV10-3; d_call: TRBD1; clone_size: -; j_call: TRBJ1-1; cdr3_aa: CAISHGTANTEAFF; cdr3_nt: TGTGCCATCTCCCATGGGACAGCGAACACTGAAGCTTTCTTT
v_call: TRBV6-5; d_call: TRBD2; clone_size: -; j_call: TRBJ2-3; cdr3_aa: CASSYSVGPSGDTQYF; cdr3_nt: TGTGCCAGCAGTTACTCGGTCGGACCTAGCGGAGATACGCAGTATTTT
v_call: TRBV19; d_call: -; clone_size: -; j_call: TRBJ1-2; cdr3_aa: CASTDSSFYGYTF; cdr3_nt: TGTGCCAGTACGGACAGTTCCTTTTATGGCTACACCTTC
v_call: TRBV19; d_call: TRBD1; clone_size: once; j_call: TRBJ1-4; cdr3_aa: CASSPRGNEKLFF; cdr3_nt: TGTGCCAGTAGTCCCAGGGGGAATGAAAAACTGTTTTTT
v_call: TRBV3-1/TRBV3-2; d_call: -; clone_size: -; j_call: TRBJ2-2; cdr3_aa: CASSQGFGTSPGELFF; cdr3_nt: TGTGCCAGCAGCCAAGGGTTCGGCACTAGCCCCGGGGAGCTGTTTTTT
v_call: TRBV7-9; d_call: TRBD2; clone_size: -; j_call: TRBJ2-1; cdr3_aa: CASSLPRSGYNEQFF; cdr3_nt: TGTGCCAGCAGCTTACCGCGTAGCGGGTACAATGAGCAGTTCTTC
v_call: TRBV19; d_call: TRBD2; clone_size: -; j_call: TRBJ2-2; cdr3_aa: CASSLGTSIRTGELFF; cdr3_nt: TGTGCCAGTAGTCTTGGGACTAGTATACGGACCGGGGAGCTGTTTTTT
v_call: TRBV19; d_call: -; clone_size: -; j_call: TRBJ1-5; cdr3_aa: CASRRAWGNQPQHF; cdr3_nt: TGTGCCAGTCGGAGGGCGTGGGGCAATCAGCCCCAGCATTTT
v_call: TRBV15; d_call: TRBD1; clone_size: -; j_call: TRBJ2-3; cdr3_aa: CATSEGQTRTDTQYF; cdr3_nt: TGTGCCACCAGCGAGGGACAGACTCGCACAGATACGCAGTATTTT
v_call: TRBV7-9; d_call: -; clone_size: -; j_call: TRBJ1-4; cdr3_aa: CASSLDGGGYEKLFF; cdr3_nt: TGTGCCAGCAGCTTAGATGGGGGCGGTTATGAAAAACTGTTTTTT
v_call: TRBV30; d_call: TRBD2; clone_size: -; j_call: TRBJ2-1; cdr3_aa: CAWARGDEQFF; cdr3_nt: TGTGCCTGGGCCCGGGGGGATGAGCAGTTCTTC
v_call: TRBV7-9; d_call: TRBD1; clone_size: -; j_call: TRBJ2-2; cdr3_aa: CASRPHRGQDTGELFF; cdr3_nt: TGTGCCAGCAGACCCCACAGGGGGCAGGACACCGGGGAGCTGTTTTTT
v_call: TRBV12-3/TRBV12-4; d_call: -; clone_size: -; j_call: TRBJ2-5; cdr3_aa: CASSLLEGETQYF; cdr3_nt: TGTGCCAGCAGTCTCCTGGAGGGAGAGACCCAGTACTTC
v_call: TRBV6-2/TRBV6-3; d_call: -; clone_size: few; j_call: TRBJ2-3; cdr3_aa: CASSYGDSDTQYF; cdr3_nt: TGTGCCAGCAGTTACGGAGACTCAGATACGCAGTATTTT
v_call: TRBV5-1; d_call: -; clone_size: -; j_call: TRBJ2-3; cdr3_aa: CASSLWRFTDTQYF; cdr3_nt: TGCGCCAGCAGCTTGTGGCGGTTCACAGATACGCAGTATTTT
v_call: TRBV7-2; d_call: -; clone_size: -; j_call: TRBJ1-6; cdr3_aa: CASSLGQNNSPLHF; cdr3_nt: TGTGCCAGCAGCCTTGGACAGAATAATTCACCCCTCCACTTT
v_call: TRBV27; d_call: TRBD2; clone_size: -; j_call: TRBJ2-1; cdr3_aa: CASSLGTSGGRGYNEQFF; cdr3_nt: TGTGCCAGCAGTTTAGGGACTAGCGGGGGAAGGGGTTACAATGAGCAGTTCTTC
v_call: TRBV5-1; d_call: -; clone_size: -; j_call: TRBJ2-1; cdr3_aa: CASSLSPLSNQFF; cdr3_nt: TGCGCCAGCAGCTTAAGCCCACTTTCCAATCAGTTCTTC
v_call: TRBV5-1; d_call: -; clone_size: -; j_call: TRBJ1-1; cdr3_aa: CASSLAGGGVNTEAFF; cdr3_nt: TGCGCCAGCAGCTTGGCCGGGGGAGGAGTGAACACTGAAGCTTTCTTT
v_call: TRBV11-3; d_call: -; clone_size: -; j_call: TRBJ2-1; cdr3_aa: CASSLGGGVNEQFF; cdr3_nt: TGTGCCAGCAGCTTAGGGGGAGGTGTAAATGAGCAGTTCTTC
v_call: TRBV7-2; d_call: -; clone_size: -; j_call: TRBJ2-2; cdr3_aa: CASSLTTGNTGELFF; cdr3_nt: TGTGCCAGCAGCTTAACCACTGGGAACACCGGGGAGCTGTTTTTT